Following are 22 T cell receptor beta chains from one sample sequenced in a study of vaccination effects on CD4 cells after COVID-19. Their recognized antigens are unknown. Prior to sequencing, the ViraFEST assay stimulated PBMC with viral peptide pools, which expanded the antigen-specific CD4+ T cells. Culturing for more than 9 days preceded CD4+ T cell isolation. Vaccinated recipients, who were negative for nucleocapsid antibodies, had no history of SARS-CoV-2 infection. Data came from immunoSEQ multiplex PCR; TCRdb stores just in-frame clones and leaves some out. The sample lists some 22,000 clones; around 72% were seen once. Source: CD4+ T cells from PBMCs cultured with HCoV-NL63 spike peptides, taken before COVID-19 vaccination. The receptors shown here come from a human donor who received a COVID-19 vaccine.

This rearrangement joins TRBV5-6 to TRBJ1-1; 9 nucleotides match TRBD1. The ends lost 3 bases at V and 5 bases at J; junction bases unmatched: 5. CDR3 length: 14 residues. Germline assignment: CDR1 SGHDT and CDR2 YYEEEE. The CDR3 is CASSYRGRRTEAFF. Written as DNA, the CDR3 is TGTGCCAGCAGCTACAGGGGGCGGAGGACTGAAGCTTTCTTT.

The CDR3 DNA is TGTGCCAGCTCGCCTCAAGGCACCAGGATAGAGCAGTACTTC. Its translation: CASSPQGTRIEQYF. The chain joins TRBV18 to TRBJ2-7; no firm D call. Germline CDR1 and CDR2: KGHSH and LQKENI. The CDR3 is made up of 14 amino acids. The ends were cut back, 6 bases at V and 7 bases at J, with 19 bases in the middle.

The rearrangement uses TRBV6-4 and TRBJ1-5; possibly TRBD1 for D (5 bases). Trimming pared 4 bases from V and 1 base from J, leaving 8 bases between. CDR1 and CDR2 from the germline V gene are MRHNA and SNTAGT. This CDR3 contains 14 residues. The CDR3, as DNA: TGTGCCAGCAGTGGGGGGACCAGCAATCAGCCCCAGCATTTT. Amino acid sequence: CASSGGTSNQPQHF.

This clone was picked up a small number of times. This chain uses TRBV19 with TRBJ2-7; 7 positions agree with TRBD2. The CDR3 runs 14 residues. The V and J ends lost 3 bases and 3 bases, in that order; junction bases with no gene match: 5. Per germline, CDR1 LNHDA and CDR2 SQIVND (reference sequence). The CDR3 loop reads CASSIRAGVYEQYF. As DNA, the CDR3 is TGTGCCAGTAGTATTAGGGCGGGAGTCTACGAGCAGTACTTC.

V is TRBV5-6 and J is TRBJ2-1; 7 nucleotides align to TRBD2. CDR1 is SGHDT and CDR2 is YYEEEE in the germline V gene. The CDR3 contains 16 residues. After removal of 0 bases from V and 2 bases from J, the junction contained 5 bases not matched to a gene. The CDR3 bases are TGTGCCAGCAGCTTGGAGGTGACTAGCCCCTACAATGAGCAGTTCTTC. Translation: CASSLEVTSPYNEQFF. The full variable domain, completed using reference TRBV5-6 and TRBJ2-1, is DAGVTQSPTHLIKTRGQQVTLRCSPKSGHDTVSWYQQALGQGPQFIFQYYEEEERQRGNFPDRFSGHQFPNYSSELNVNALLLGDSALYLCASSLEVTSPYNEQFFGPGTRLTVL.

The chain joins TRBV6-5 to TRBJ1-6; D is undetermined. The V gene's germline CDR1 is MNHEY and CDR2 SVGAGI. The CDR3 covers 15 residues. Trimming left V 5 bases short and J 8 bases short, with 16 bases between. As DNA, the CDR3 is TGTGCCAGCAGTAGAGAAGAAGGGATCTATTCACCCCTCCACTTT. Residues: CASSREEGIYSPLHF.

Here the CDR3 DNA reads TGTGCCAGCAGCTTAGCGCGGGGGGCTGGGTACAATGAGCAGTTCTTC. The encoded protein is CASSLARGAGYNEQFF. The chain carries TRBV7-9 and TRBJ2-1, with 8 bases fitting TRBD2. The junction had 5 bases not matched to a gene; V was cut back by 0 bases and J by 4 bases. The germline gives CDR1 SEHNR, CDR2 FQNEAQ (reference sequence). The CDR3 runs 16 residues.

The V gene is TRBV28, the J gene TRBJ2-1, with 11 nucleotides matching TRBD2. CDR1 MDHEN and CDR2 SYDVKM come from the germline V gene. This CDR3 contains 15 residues. The trim removed 4 bases at V and 6 bases at J, leaving 5 bases unmatched. DNA for the CDR3: TGTGCCAGCAGTTCTCTAGCGGGAGGTGTCAATGAGCAGTTCTTC. Translation: CASSSLAGGVNEQFF.

CDR3 in DNA: TGCAGCGTTTTGGACGGGACAGATACGCAGTATTTT. It encodes CSVLDGTDTQYF. This chain links TRBV29-1 with TRBJ2-3; D gene ambiguous. The CDR3 length is 12 residues. Germline CDR1 SQVTM, CDR2 ANQGSEA. V shed 5 bases and J shed 3 bases, with 9 bases lying between them.

This clone has more than one count but fewer than ten. The V gene is TRBV3-1 (or the pseudogene TRBV3-2), the J gene TRBJ2-7, with TRBD2 matching over 14 bases. The germline CDR1 and CDR2 sequences are LGHDT and YNNKEL (reference sequence). The J segment lost 0 bases and the V segment lost 4 bases, leaving 11 bases of the junction unmatched. The CDR3 spans 19 residues. Here the CDR3 reads CASSRKAPGLAGASYEQYF. DNA for the CDR3: TGTGCCAGCAGCCGCAAAGCTCCGGGACTAGCGGGAGCCTCCTACGAGCAGTACTTC.

The J gene is TRBJ2-7, the V gene TRBV20-1, with D maybe TRBD2 (6 bases). Per the germline V gene, CDR1 is DFQATT and CDR2 is SNEGSKA (reference sequence). The germline V and J ends were trimmed by 3 bases and 4 bases, with 16 bases remaining between them. The CDR3 covers 14 residues. The CDR3 loop reads CSASQLATPYEQYF. CDR3 nucleotide sequence: TGCAGTGCTAGTCAGCTAGCGACTCCTTACGAGCAGTACTTC.

The chain has TRBV7-9 and TRBJ2-3, with D hard to call. There are 14 residues in the CDR3. V gave up 0 bases and J gave up 2 bases, with 6 bases separating them. Looked up from germline, CDR1 is SEHNR and CDR2 is FQNEAQ (reference sequence). In nucleotides, the CDR3 is TGTGCCAGCAGCTTAGCTGATTCCACAGATACGCAGTATTTT. Its translation: CASSLADSTDTQYF.

The genes are TRBV2 and TRBJ2-1; 7 bases map to TRBD2. The CDR3 extends over 17 amino acids. From germline, CDR1 is SNHLY and CDR2 FYNNEI. V dropped 1 base and J dropped 0; count of bases not matched to a gene: 6. The CDR3 region is CASSEGGLAVSYNEQFF. The CDR3 nucleotides are TGTGCCAGCAGTGAAGGGGGTCTAGCGGTCTCCTACAATGAGCAGTTCTTC. Full variable domain (rest looked up from reference TRBV2 and TRBJ2-1): EPEVTQTPSHQVTQMGQEVILRCVPISNHLYFYWYRQILGQKVEFLVSFYNNEISEKSEIFDDQFSVERPDGSNFTLKIRSTKLEDSAMYFCASSEGGLAVSYNEQFFGPGTRLTVL.

The genes are TRBV18 and TRBJ2-7; 9 bases match TRBD1. This CDR3 is built from 15 residues. V dropped 6 bases and J dropped 3; count of bases not matched to a gene: 9. Germline CDR1 reads KGHSH; CDR2 reads LQKENI. CDR3: CASSYSGTGIYEQYF. CDR3 DNA: TGTGCCAGCTCGTACTCCGGGACAGGGATCTACGAGCAGTACTTC.

The count of this clone is one. Germline and junction disagree at one end, which may indicate a read error. Other DNA variants within this sample encode the same CDR3. The gene calls are TRBV3-1 (or the pseudogene TRBV3-2) and TRBJ1-3; the D gene is possibly TRBD1 (5 bases). Germline CDR1 is LGHDT and CDR2 is YNNKEL (reference sequence). The CDR3 loop spans 17 amino acids. The DNA of the CDR3 is TGTGCCAGCAGCCAAGTGGGGGGGTGGTTCTCTGGGAACACCATATATTTT. It codes for CASSQVGGWFSGNTIYF.

This chain joins TRBV19 and TRBJ1-2; 7 bases are a match to TRBD1. Trimming at V came to 5 bases and at J to 4 bases, leaving 4 bases not matched to a gene. This CDR3 region has 13 residues. Germline assignment: CDR1 LNHDA and CDR2 SQIVND (reference sequence). CDR3 sequence (DNA): TGTGCCAGTAGTGACAGGGCCGGCTATGGCTACACCTTC. It is translated as CASSDRAGYGYTF.

The chain carries TRBV5-5 and TRBJ2-1, with D perhaps TRBD2 (6 bases). This CDR3 contains 17 residues. V lost 0 bases to trimming and J lost 6 bases, with 19 bases between them. CDR1 is SGHKS and CDR2 is YYEKEE in the germline V gene (reference sequence). The CDR3 protein is CASSLELHLALSNEQFF. CDR3 bases: TGTGCCAGCAGCTTGGAGCTCCATCTAGCGTTGTCCAATGAGCAGTTCTTC.

V usage is TRBV3-1 (or the pseudogene TRBV3-2) and J usage is TRBJ1-2; 11 nucleotides agree with TRBD1. CDR3 length: 18 residues. J lost 4 bases, V lost 0 bases, and 10 bases had no gene match. From germline, CDR1 is LGHDT and CDR2 YNNKEL (reference sequence). The CDR3 DNA sequence: TGTGCCAGCAGCCAAGATCTAGGACAGGGGGCCCTAGGCTATGGCTACACCTTC. Its protein is CASSQDLGQGALGYGYTF.

CDR3 nucleotides: TGTGCCAGCAGCGTAGCAGAGGCGACCTACAATGAGCAGTTCTTC. This translates into CASSVAEATYNEQFF. V gene TRBV9 combines with J gene TRBJ2-1, with D unresolved. Trimming removed 0 bases from V and 2 bases from J, with 9 bases in between. Germline-derived CDR1 and CDR2 are SGDLS and YYNGEE. The CDR3 has 15 amino acids.

A single count supports this clone. The sample contains more than one DNA sequence encoding this CDR3. The chain has TRBV6-1 and TRBJ1-2; D not certain. With 0 bases removed from V and 2 bases from J, the gap between germline ends came to 4 bases. The CDR3 sequence is 13 residues long. CDR1 is MNHNS, CDR2 SASEGT, per germline. CDR3 in amino acids: CASSEAGNYGYTF. CDR3 sequence (DNA): TGTGCCAGCAGTGAAGCAGGGAACTATGGCTACACCTTC.

This chain uses TRBV5-1 with TRBJ2-2; tentative D call: TRBD1 (6 bases). Per germline, CDR1 SGHRS and CDR2 YFSETQ. Deletions cut 2 bases from V and 4 bases from J, with 15 bases between. The CDR3 has 16 residues. The DNA of the CDR3 is TGCGCCAGCAGCTTCTTGGAGACAGGAGCCACCGGGGAGCTGTTTTTT. This sequence encodes CASSFLETGATGELFF.

The gene calls are TRBV18 and TRBJ2-4, with D hard to call. Between the trimmed V and J ends, which lost 3 bases and 5 bases, there was a span of 8 bases. Looked up from germline, CDR1 is KGHSH and CDR2 is LQKENI. This CDR3 is built from 13 residues. CDR3 in amino acids: CASSPAGQNIQYF. The CDR3 DNA is TGTGCCAGCTCACCCGCCGGGCAAAACATTCAGTACTTC.